One sample yielded the 8 T cell receptor beta chains listed below, sequenced in a study of blood T cell repertoires in COVID-19. Repertoires were generated with immunoSEQ multiplex PCR, while TCRdb's copy carries only in-frame clones and drops some. The sample includes around 260,000 clones, around 80% of them seen just once. The sample comprised PBMCs or T cells enriched from blood (not recorded which). These TCRs come from a man aged 30-40 years with acute COVID-19.

The chain carries TRBV6-1 and TRBJ2-7; D remains unclear. Trimming shortened V by 3 bases and J by 3 bases, and 6 bases separated the two germline ends. The CDR3 is 12 amino acids. The germline V gene has CDR1 MNHNS and CDR2 SASEGT. The CDR3 reads CASSEANYEQYV. DNA of the CDR3: TGTGCCAGCAGTGAGGCCAACTACGAGCAGTACGTC.

The J gene is TRBJ1-2, the V gene TRBV6-4; TRBD1 agrees at 8 bases. CDR1 is MRHNA and CDR2 is SNTAGT in the germline V gene. J gave up 4 bases and V 0 bases, and 7 bases lay outside the gene matches. This CDR3 has 16 residues. In DNA, the CDR3 is TGTGCCAGCAGTGACTCCGAGACAGGGGATTTCTATGGCTACACCTTC. Amino acid sequence: CASSDSETGDFYGYTF.

The chain couples TRBV24-1 to TRBJ2-2; 11 bases are a match to TRBD1. This CDR3 comprises 17 residues. V lost 3 bases and J lost 5; bases outside the gene matches: 7. Germline lookup yields CDR1 KGHDR and CDR2 SFDVKD. CDR3 DNA: TGTGCCACCAGTGATCGGGGACAGGGGGGCGGGACCGGGGAGCTGTTTTTT. This translates into CATSDRGQGGGTGELFF.

V and J are TRBV20-1 and TRBJ2-1, with 8 bases identical to TRBD2. The CDR3 has 15 residues. Germline V gives CDR1 DFQATT, CDR2 SNEGSKA (reference sequence). The J segment lost 3 bases and the V segment lost 3 bases, leaving 7 bases of the junction unmatched. The chain's CDR3 is CSASSGTGYYNEQFF. The CDR3 DNA reads as TGCAGTGCTAGTAGCGGGACTGGATACTACAATGAGCAGTTCTTC.

The gene calls are TRBV28 and TRBJ1-4; TRBD1 aligns across 10 bases. With 5 bases clipped from V and 8 bases from J, the junction kept 8 bases outside the gene matches. The CDR3 is made up of 15 amino acids. In germline, CDR1 is MDHEN, CDR2 SYDVKM. In DNA form, the CDR3 reads TGTGCCAGCAGTAAAGACAGGGGGCCGTGGGAAAAACTGTTTTTT. This codes for CASSKDRGPWEKLFF.

This chain uses TRBV2 with TRBJ1-3, with D possibly matching TRBD1 (6 bases). V was shortened by 6 bases and J by 6 bases, with 18 bases between the two germline ends. There are 15 residues in the CDR3. Germline V gives CDR1 SNHLY, CDR2 FYNNEI. The CDR3 nucleotides read TGTGCCAGCAGGAGGGATGCCGGGACATTAAACACCATATATTTT. The encoded protein is CASRRDAGTLNTIYF. The complete variable domain, with remaining parts taken from reference TRBV2 and TRBJ1-3, reads EPEVTQTPSHQVTQMGQEVILRCVPISNHLYFYWYRQILGQKVEFLVSFYNNEISEKSEIFDDQFSVERPDGSNFTLKIRSTKLEDSAMYFCASRRDAGTLNTIYFGEGSWLTVV.

The chain has TRBV4-2 and TRBJ1-1; TRBD1 matches 7 bases. V trimming: 0 bases; J trimming: 6 bases; junction bases outside the gene matches: 4. The CDR3 has 14 residues. In germline, CDR1 is LGHNA, CDR2 YNFKEQ. CDR3 protein: CASSQDLGTAEAFF. CDR3 nucleotides: TGTGCCAGCAGCCAAGATCTCGGGACAGCTGAAGCTTTCTTT.

The DNA for the CDR3 is TGTGCCAGTAATAGACAGGGTAACCAGCCCCAGCATTTT. As protein: CASNRQGNQPQHF. The chain joins TRBV19 to TRBJ1-5, with TRBD1 matching 7 bases. The CDR3 covers 13 residues. Per the germline V gene, CDR1 is LNHDA and CDR2 is SQIVND (reference sequence). V dropped 7 bases and J dropped 7; count of bases not matched to a gene: 7. Supplemented by reference TRBV19 and TRBJ1-5, the full variable domain reads DGGITQSPKYLFRKEGQNVTLSCEQNLNHDAMYWYRQDPGQGLRLIYYSQIVNDFQKGDIAEGYSVSREKKESFPLTVTSAQKNPTAFYLCASNRQGNQPQHFGDGTRLSIL.